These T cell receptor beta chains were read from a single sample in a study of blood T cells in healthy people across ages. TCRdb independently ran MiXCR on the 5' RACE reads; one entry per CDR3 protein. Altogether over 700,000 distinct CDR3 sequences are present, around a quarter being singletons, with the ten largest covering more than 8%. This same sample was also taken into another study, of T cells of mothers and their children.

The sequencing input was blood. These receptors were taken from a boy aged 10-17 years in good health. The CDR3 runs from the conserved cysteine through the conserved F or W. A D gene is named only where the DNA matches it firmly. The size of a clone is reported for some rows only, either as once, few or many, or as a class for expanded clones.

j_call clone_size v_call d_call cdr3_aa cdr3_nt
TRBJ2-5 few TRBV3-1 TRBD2 CASSQGSGGRMVGETQYF TGTGCCAGCAGCCAAGGTAGCGGGGGCCGGATGGTAGGCGAGACCCAGTACTTC
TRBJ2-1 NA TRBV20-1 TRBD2 CSAGGAGEEQFF TGCAGTGCCGGGGGGGCGGGAGAAGAGCAGTTCTTC
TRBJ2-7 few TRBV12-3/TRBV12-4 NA CASSFSSGLYEQYF TGTGCCAGCAGTTTCTCCTCGGGACTCTACGAGCAGTACTTC
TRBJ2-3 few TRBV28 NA CASSLTGFGQYF TGTGCCAGCAGTCTTACAGGATTCGGGCAGTATTTT
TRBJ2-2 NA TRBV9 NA CASSVGGVGPGELFF TGTGCCAGCAGCGTGGGGGGAGTCGGCCCCGGGGAGCTGTTTTTT
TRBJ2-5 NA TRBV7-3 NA CASSLTRLTKVFF TGTGCCAGCAGCTTAACGAGGCTGACAAAAGTCTTCTTC
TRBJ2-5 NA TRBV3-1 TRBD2 CASSKRLAGAPNEQLF TGTGCCAGCAGCAAACGACTAGCGGGAGCACCCAATGAGCAGCTCTTC
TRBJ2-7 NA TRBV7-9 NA CASSPSVGFPHEQYF TGTGCCAGCAGCCCCTCCGTGGGGTTCCCCCACGAGCAGTACTTC
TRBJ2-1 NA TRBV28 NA CASRSGTSGFHEQFF TGTGCCAGCAGATCTGGGACCAGTGGGTTCCATGAGCAGTTCTTC
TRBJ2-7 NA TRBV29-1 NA CSVVRGRSYEQYF TGCAGCGTTGTGAGGGGTCGGAGCTACGAGCAGTACTTC
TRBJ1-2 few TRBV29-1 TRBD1 CSALLPDRDYGYTF TGCAGCGCCCTCCTACCAGACAGGGACTATGGCTACACCTTC
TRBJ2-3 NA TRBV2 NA CASSRDFGTDTQYF TGTGCCAGCTCCCGGGACTTCGGCACAGATACGCAGTATTTT
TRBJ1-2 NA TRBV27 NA CASSPGAGLPDGYTF TGTGCCAGCAGTCCCGGGGCGGGGCTCCCCGACGGCTACACCTTC
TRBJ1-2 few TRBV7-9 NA CASSLAMERANYGYTF TGTGCCAGCAGCTTAGCGATGGAAAGGGCTAACTATGGCTACACCTTC
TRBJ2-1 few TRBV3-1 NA CASSQDLGQRAGGGWEQFF TGTGCCAGCAGCCAAGATTTGGGACAGCGGGCCGGCGGGGGCTGGGAGCAGTTCTTC
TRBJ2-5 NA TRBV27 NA CASSLGGWQTQYF TGTGCCAGCAGTTTAGGCGGTTGGCAGACCCAGTACTTC
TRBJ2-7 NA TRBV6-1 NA CAGSDLPPQGYGVIPYEQYF TGTGCCGGCAGTGACCTACCTCCTCAAGGGTACGGAGTGATTCCCTACGAGCAGTACTTC
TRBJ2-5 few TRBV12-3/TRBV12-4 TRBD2 CASSLDFSGLRGGKTQYF TGTGCCAGCAGTTTGGATTTCTCGGGCTTACGGGGGGGAAAGACCCAGTACTTC
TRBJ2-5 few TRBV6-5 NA CASSPSSSGIKTQYF TGTGCCAGCAGTCCATCCAGTTCCGGGATTAAGACCCAGTACTTC
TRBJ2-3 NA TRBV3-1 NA CASSSRDRSIADTQYF TGTGCCAGCAGCTCCCGAGACCGATCTATTGCGGATACGCAGTATTTT
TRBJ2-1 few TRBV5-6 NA CASSYEEAAYNEQFF TGTGCCAGCTCCTACGAGGAGGCGGCCTACAATGAGCAGTTCTTC
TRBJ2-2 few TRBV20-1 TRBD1 CSARALDRETGELFF TGCAGTGCTAGAGCGCTGGACAGGGAGACCGGGGAGCTGTTTTTT
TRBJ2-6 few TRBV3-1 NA CASSPGVGSGANVLTF TGTGCCAGCAGCCCCGGGGTCGGATCTGGGGCCAACGTCCTGACTTTC
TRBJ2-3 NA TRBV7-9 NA CASSLPGAVTDTQYF TGTGCCAGCAGCTTACCAGGGGCTGTCACAGATACGCAGTATTTT
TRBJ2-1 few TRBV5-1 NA CASSGTGRYSYNEQFF TGCGCCAGCAGTGGTACCGGGAGATACTCCTACAATGAGCAGTTCTTC
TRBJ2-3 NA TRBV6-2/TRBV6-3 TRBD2 CASSYIAGGLGDTQYF TGTGCCAGCAGTTACATAGCGGGGGGGCTTGGAGATACGCAGTATTTT
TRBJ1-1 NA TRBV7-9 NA CASSPGGHPGFF TGTGCCAGCAGCCCTGGGGGCCACCCTGGTTTCTTT
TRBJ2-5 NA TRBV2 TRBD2 CASRTSGGAQYF TGTGCCAGCAGGACTAGCGGGGGGGCCCAGTACTTC
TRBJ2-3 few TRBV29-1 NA CSASRPPGDTQYF TGCAGCGCCTCCCGACCGCCCGGGGATACGCAGTATTTT
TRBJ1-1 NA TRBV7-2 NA CASTVKENTEAFF TGTGCCAGCACCGTCAAAGAGAACACTGAAGCTTTCTTT
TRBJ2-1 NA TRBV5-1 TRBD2 CASSLVSSGVFNEQFF TGCGCCAGCAGCTTGGTGTCTAGCGGGGTGTTCAATGAGCAGTTCTTC
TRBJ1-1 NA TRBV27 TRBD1 CASSRGTGGTEAFF TGTGCCAGCAGTCGGGGGACAGGGGGCACTGAAGCTTTCTTT
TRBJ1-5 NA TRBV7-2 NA CASSPSGRGFQPQHF TGTGCCAGCAGCCCCAGTGGCAGGGGATTTCAGCCCCAGCATTTT
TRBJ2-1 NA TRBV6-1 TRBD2 CASSERAGGLYNEQFF TGTGCCAGCAGTGAAAGGGCGGGAGGACTCTACAATGAGCAGTTCTTC
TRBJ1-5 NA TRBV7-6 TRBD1 CASSTRQGQPRHF TGTGCCAGCAGCACCCGACAGGGTCAGCCCCGGCATTTT
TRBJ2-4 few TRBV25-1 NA CASRSRGEAKNIQYF TGTGCCAGCAGATCAAGGGGGGAAGCCAAAAACATTCAGTACTTC
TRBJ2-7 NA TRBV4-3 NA CASSFHHRDLPGEQYF TGCGCCAGCAGCTTTCACCACCGGGACCTTCCCGGGGAGCAGTACTTC
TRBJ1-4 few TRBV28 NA CASTSPGPNEKLFF TGTGCCAGCACTTCCCCCGGGCCTAATGAAAAACTGTTTTTT
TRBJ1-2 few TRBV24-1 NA CATSDGLNYGYTF TGTGCCACCAGTGATGGCCTAAACTATGGCTACACCTTC
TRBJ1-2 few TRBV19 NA CASSIGGGYTF TGTGCCAGTAGTATTGGCGGAGGCTACACCTTC
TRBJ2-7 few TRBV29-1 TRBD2 CSVGGTITYEQYF TGCAGCGTTGGGGGGACTATAACCTACGAGCAGTACTTC
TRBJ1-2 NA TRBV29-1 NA CSVVGPNYGYTF TGCAGCGTTGTGGGACCCAACTATGGCTACACCTTC
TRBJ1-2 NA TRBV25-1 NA CASSGWVNRLSNYGYTF TGTGCCAGCAGTGGCTGGGTGAACAGGCTCTCTAACTATGGCTACACCTTC
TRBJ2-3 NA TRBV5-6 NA CASSLVAGRTDTQYF TGTGCCAGCAGCTTGGTTGCGGGTAGAACAGATACGCAGTATTTT
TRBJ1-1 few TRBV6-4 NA CASGIQGRGTEAFF TGTGCCAGCGGGATACAGGGTCGGGGCACTGAAGCTTTCTTT
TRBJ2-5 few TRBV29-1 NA CSVSQRLLQETQYF TGCAGCGTTAGCCAGCGGCTACTTCAAGAGACCCAGTACTTC